The clone carrying this T cell receptor beta chain was observed at least ten times. Antigen specificity is unknown. This entry belongs to a study of T-cell reconstitution after alpha-beta-depleted transplantation in children. The V gene's germline CDR1 is SEHNR and CDR2 FQNEAQ (reference sequence). The CDR3 sequence is 13 residues long. The germline V and J ends were trimmed by 3 bases and 5 bases, with 10 bases remaining between them. The authors prepared the TCRbeta library with unique molecular identifiers. TCRdb called the PCR reads again in MiXCR, with one record for every CDR3 protein. The profile shows about 580,000 distinct CDR3 sequences, over 20% of them singletons. Study findings and constraints: At one year after transplant, newly produced T cells mostly accounted for T-cell counts and diversity. Alpha-beta T cells present about two months after transplant were reported to originate from several hundred expanded graft clones. The origin of high day-60 TCRbeta diversity in some patients lay in surviving recipient T cells and thymic progenitors.

The sequenced sample was PBMCs, obtained before TCRalphabeta/CD19-depleted stem cell transplant. The receptor was derived from a boy in the first two years of life with Wiskott-Aldrich syndrome, due to receive a stem cell transplant. The chain employs TRBV7-9 and TRBJ2-5; tentatively, D is TRBD2 (5 bases). The CDR3 DNA follows: TGTGCCAGCAGCTTGGGAGTAGTGGAGACCCAGTACTTC. It is translated as CASSLGVVETQYF.